This TCR beta chain was captured in a study of blood T cell repertoires in COVID-19 (dated by TCRdb to about 2020). With respect to the entire study: The collaborator samples originated in the United States, Italy and Spain and spanned the acute and convalescent phases of COVID-19. Subjects who had been exposed to COVID-19, were actively infected with it, or had recovered from it provided the deeply sampled blood TCRbeta repertoires that made up the dataset. The samples were drawn from the first 160 participants of the ongoing ImmuneRACE study and from about 1,200 subjects provided by 6 global collaborators. The repertoires were made available in a free public database intended to serve as a resource for research on the immune response to SARS-CoV-2. Where available, HLA class I and class II types were obtained from metadata supplied by the sample provider rather than from assay-based typing. Nearly every sample came with metadata listing a de-identified subject ID, COVID-19 status, age in years and sex. The prospective study material was composed of cDNA or gDNA derived from T cells, B-cell-depleted T cells, or PBMCs.

The germline V gene (reference sequence) gives CDR1 as MNHNY and CDR2 as SVGAGI. The CDR3 goes from the cysteine to the phenylalanine over 14 residues. The read is trimmed to its CDR3 DNA, 42 bases read in frame from base 1. V is clipped by 6 bases and J by 8 bases, and the sequence between their germline boundaries is 19 bases long. TCRbeta CDR3 regions were amplified from genomic DNA by means of the immunoSEQ Assay, a bias-controlled multiplex PCR. As for how the authors treated the data: The number of nucleated cells in each sample was estimated by amplification of reference gene primers within the assay. To quantify the absolute abundance of each unique TCRbeta CDR3 rearrangement, sequence reads were collapsed and filtered. Productive Simpson clonality was computed per sample as the square root of Simpson's diversity index over productive rearrangements. TCRdb provides this immuneACCESS table in a form limited to in-frame rearrangements. Some clones are lacking; in checked studies, under half of them reflect an unresolved V gene, and why the rest are absent is not known. The V and J calls and the clone size are those of that table, but D and trimming were determined from the DNA. The sample table holds some 190,000 clones, of which about 88% were seen once. The top ten clones comprise 2% to 2.5% of the sample.

About this clone itself: Its antigen specificity is not known. Base qualities are missing; no much larger clone stands one base away.

Findings and caveats that apply to the study as a whole: The quantity of clinical and demographic metadata differed by source and by participant and was supplied without curation.

Participants in the prospective study were enrolled through a virtual design, were aged about 18 to 90 years, and lived in roughly 25 United States geographic areas. To assign participants to cohorts, the prospective study relied on clinical history that participants themselves reported in a screening survey and a study questionnaire. In the prospective study, whole blood, serum and a nasopharyngeal or oropharyngeal swab were collected from each participant by mobile phlebotomists. Additional blood draws and questionnaires over a 2-month period could optionally be provided by prospective study participants. Before DNA extraction, blood samples from the prospective study were shipped at room temperature or frozen.

This TCR was recovered from a middle-aged woman with acute COVID-19. The receptor chain draws on TRBV6-6 and TRBJ1-2; TRBD1 is a weak D gene call, 5 bases matching. The sample comprised PBMCs or T cells enriched from blood (not recorded which). The CDR3 region reads CASSNLGGEYGYTF. The nucleotide sequence is TGTGCCAGCAGCAACCTCGGAGGGGAATACGGCTACACCTTC.